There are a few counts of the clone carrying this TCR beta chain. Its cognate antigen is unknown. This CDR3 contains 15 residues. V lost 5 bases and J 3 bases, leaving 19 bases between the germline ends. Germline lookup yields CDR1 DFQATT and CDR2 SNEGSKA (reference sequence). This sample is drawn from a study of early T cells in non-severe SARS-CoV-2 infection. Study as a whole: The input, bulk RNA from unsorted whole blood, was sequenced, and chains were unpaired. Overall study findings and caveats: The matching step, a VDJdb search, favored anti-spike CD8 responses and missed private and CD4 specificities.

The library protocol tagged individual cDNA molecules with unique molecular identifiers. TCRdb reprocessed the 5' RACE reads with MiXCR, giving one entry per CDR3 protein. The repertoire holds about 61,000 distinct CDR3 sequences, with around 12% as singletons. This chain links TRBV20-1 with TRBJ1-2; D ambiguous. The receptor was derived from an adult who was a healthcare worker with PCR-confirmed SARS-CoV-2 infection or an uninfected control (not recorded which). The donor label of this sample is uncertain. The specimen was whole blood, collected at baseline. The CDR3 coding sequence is TGCAGTGCTCCCCCCGACCAGTTGGGGTACTATGGCTACACCTTC. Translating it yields CSAPPDQLGYYGYTF.